This is a list of T cell receptor beta chains from one sample in a study of T-cell memory formation after mild COVID-19. TCRdb fed the 5' RACE reads into MiXCR, producing one record per CDR3 protein. The sample has 300,000 or so distinct CDR3 sequences, about 16% seen once; the top ten hold roughly 20%. The specimen sequenced was PBMCs or a T cell subset sorted from them (not recorded which). The receptors were gathered from a man aged 18 to 29 who had mild COVID-19 (a few samples of this study predate the infection). Cell type and time point are not known. Both conserved end residues are part of each CDR3. A D gene is named only where the DNA matches it firmly. Only some rows state a clone size, as once, few, many or a class for expanded clones.

clone_size,v_call,j_call,d_call,cdr3_nt,cdr3_aa
few,TRBV7-9,TRBJ1-3,NA,TGTGCCAGCAGCTTCAGGGGCGGAAACACCATATATTTT,CASSFRGGNTIYF
many,TRBV18,TRBJ1-5,NA,TGTGCCAGCAGCCCAACGTATAGCAATCAGCCCCAGCATTTT,CASSPTYSNQPQHF
many,TRBV9,TRBJ2-4,TRBD2,TGTGCCAGCAGCGTAGGGGTAGCGGGGCTAAACATTCAGTACTTC,CASSVGVAGLNIQYF
NA,TRBV11-2,TRBJ2-1,NA,TGTGCCAGCAGCACCCCGACGGGGTTACCGACCTCCTACAATGAGCAGTTCTTC,CASSTPTGLPTSYNEQFF
NA,TRBV6-5,TRBJ1-2,NA,TGTGCCAGCAGGGCGGACTATGGCTACACCTTC,CASRADYGYTF
NA,TRBV18,TRBJ2-5,NA,TGTGCCAGCTCACCGGCGGGGTGGGAGACCCAGTACTTC,CASSPAGWETQYF
NA,TRBV7-2,TRBJ1-4,NA,TGTGCCAGCAGCAAACAGGGTTCAACTAATGAAAAACTGTTTTTT,CASSKQGSTNEKLFF
few,TRBV20-1,TRBJ1-4,TRBD1,TGCAGTGCCGGGGGTCCGGGACAGGGGTTGGAAAAACTGTTTTTT,CSAGGPGQGLEKLFF
few,TRBV5-5,TRBJ2-2,NA,TGTGCCAGCAGCACGGACGGTGGCGCCCTGTTTTTT,CASSTDGGALFF
NA,TRBV7-3,TRBJ2-5,NA,TGTGCCAGCAGCCCGAACGGGGGTCAAGAGACCCAGTACTTC,CASSPNGGQETQYF
many,TRBV5-4,TRBJ2-3,NA,TGTGCCAGCAGCTCGGACAAGGACCACACAGATACGCAGTATTTT,CASSSDKDHTDTQYF
NA,TRBV7-2,TRBJ2-7,NA,TGTGCCAGCAGCTTAGGTGGAGGACTTACCTACGAGCAGTACTTC,CASSLGGGLTYEQYF
few,TRBV4-2,TRBJ1-2,NA,TGTGCCAGCAGCCAAGGCCAGGGCAGTCCCTTCTATGGCTACACCTTC,CASSQGQGSPFYGYTF
NA,TRBV29-1,TRBJ2-7,NA,TGCAGCGTTGTTCGGCAGGCTACCTACGAGCAGTACTTC,CSVVRQATYEQYF
NA,TRBV2,TRBJ2-3,NA,TGTGCCAGCAGTGCCCACCTCACAGATACGCAGTATTTT,CASSAHLTDTQYF
few,TRBV4-2,TRBJ1-1,NA,TGTGCCAGCAGCCAAGTGGCGTTCCAGGGTTTTGGCACTGAAGCTTTCTTT,CASSQVAFQGFGTEAFF
NA,TRBV12-3/TRBV12-4,TRBJ2-3,TRBD1,TGTGCCAGCAGTCCCTCGACAGGGTCTGGGACAGATACGCAGTATTTT,CASSPSTGSGTDTQYF
NA,TRBV20-1,TRBJ2-5,NA,TGCAGTGCTCTGACGGAAGAGACCCAGTACTTC,CSALTEETQYF
few,TRBV9,TRBJ2-1,TRBD2,TGTGCCAGCAGCCGCCGCGTCGCGGGGGGCCGGAATGAGCAGTTCTTC,CASSRRVAGGRNEQFF
NA,TRBV15,TRBJ1-5,NA,TGTGCCACCAGCAGGATCCCGGGAACACATCAGCCCCAGCATTTT,CATSRIPGTHQPQHF
NA,TRBV2,TRBJ1-5,TRBD1,TGTGCCAGCAGTAACAGGGGGGATCAGCCCCAGCATTTT,CASSNRGDQPQHF
many,TRBV9,TRBJ2-2,NA,TGTGCCAGCAGATTCAGGGACAACACCGGGGAGCTGTTTTTT,CASRFRDNTGELFF
NA,TRBV7-2,TRBJ2-5,TRBD2,TGTGCCACGTCGCCGGGACTAGCGGGGGGGCCACGCGAGACCCAGTACTTC,CATSPGLAGGPRETQYF
many,TRBV7-2,TRBJ2-7,NA,TGTGCCAGCAGCTCCCCCGGCGGCGGCTACGAGCAGTACTTC,CASSSPGGGYEQYF
NA,TRBV29-1,TRBJ2-5,NA,TGCAGCGGGTTATGGGGCACGGGGACCCAGTACTTC,CSGLWGTGTQYF
NA,TRBV5-1,TRBJ2-3,TRBD2,TGCGCCAGCGGGTCGAGCGGGGAACCCACAGATACGCAGTATTTT,CASGSSGEPTDTQYF
few,TRBV7-9,TRBJ1-1,NA,TGTGCCAGCAGCTTAAGCGGGACGGGAACTGAAGCTTTCTTT,CASSLSGTGTEAFF
NA,TRBV6-2/TRBV6-3,TRBJ1-6,NA,TGTGCCAGCAGTTATTTGGGGACTTCACCCCTCCACTTT,CASSYLGTSPLHF
few,TRBV7-2,TRBJ1-1,NA,TGTGCCAGCGCACTCCTGCGGCGAACCACTGAAGCTTTCTTT,CASALLRRTTEAFF
NA,TRBV7-9,TRBJ2-7,NA,TGTGCCAGCAGCCGACCGGGAGGGACAGGATTCTCCTACGAGCAGTACTTC,CASSRPGGTGFSYEQYF